Below, 32 T cell receptor beta chains from the same sample are listed, as sequenced in a study of T-cell reconstitution after alpha-beta-depleted transplantation in children. General study points: When one year had passed after transplant, most T-cell counts and diversity came from newly produced T cells.

The TCRbeta library was prepared with unique molecular identifiers. TCRdb fed the PCR reads into MiXCR, producing one record per CDR3 protein. The sample has about 290,000 distinct CDR3 sequences, 6% to 10% seen once. Which antigens these TCRs recognize remains unknown. The sample consisted of peripheral blood, taken 360 days after TCRalphabeta/CD19-depleted stem cell transplant. These receptor sequences come from a female patient under 10 years old who had a stem cell transplant for Fanconi anemia, so the T cells may come from the graft donor.

This clonotype was observed a handful of times. The V gene is TRBV27, the J gene TRBJ2-5; D is possibly TRBD1 or TRBD2 (6 bases each). This CDR3 contains 16 residues. V was pared by 0 bases and J by 5 bases, with 16 bases between. The germline V gene has CDR1 MNHEY and CDR2 SMNVEV (reference sequence). CDR3 nucleotides: TGTGCCAGCAGTTTATCCCCGGGATTGGGGGGCGAGACCCAGTACTTC. Translation gives CASSLSPGLGGETQYF.

This clonotype was recorded many times. The rearrangement links TRBV6-5 to TRBJ1-1; D is unclear. The CDR3 contains 13 residues. The germline V and J ends were trimmed by 0 bases and 3 bases, with 5 bases remaining between them. From germline, CDR1 is MNHEY and CDR2 SVGAGI. The CDR3 DNA follows: TGTGCCAGCAGTTACTCAGGGCACACTGAAGCTTTCTTT. This encodes CASSYSGHTEAFF.

This clonotype showed up many times. The chain couples TRBV25-1 to TRBJ2-2, with 7 bases that match TRBD2. CDR1 and CDR2 (germline): MGHDK, SYGVNS. V was clipped by 6 bases and J by 5 bases; unmatched bases: 9. CDR3 length: 15 amino acids. The CDR3 coding sequence is TGTGCCAGCAGGGAGCGGGGACTCTGGACCGGGGAGCTGTTTTTT. Its protein is CASRERGLWTGELFF.

This clonotype was counted ten times or more. The chain joins TRBV20-1 to TRBJ2-7; TRBD1 is a possible D gene (6 bases). Between the trimmed V and J ends, which lost 0 bases and 3 bases, there was a span of 12 bases. From germline, CDR1 is DFQATT and CDR2 SNEGSKA (reference sequence). This CDR3 is 14 amino acids long. The CDR3: CSARDGQFDYEQYF. The DNA for the CDR3 is TGCAGTGCTAGAGATGGACAGTTCGACTACGAGCAGTACTTC.

A few counts support this clonotype. The chain carries TRBV7-9 and TRBJ1-6; 7 bases match TRBD1. The CDR3 length is 14 residues. Germline V gene lookup returns CDR1 SEHNR and CDR2 FQNEAQ (reference sequence). V lost 2 bases to trimming and J lost 7 bases; unmatched junction nucleotides: 2. DNA for the CDR3: TGTGCCAGCAGCTTACGACAGGGCAATTCACCCCTCCACTTT. It encodes CASSLRQGNSPLHF. The whole variable domain, remainder taken from reference TRBV7-9 and TRBJ1-6, is DTGVSQNPRHKITKRGQNVTFRCDPISEHNRLYWYRQTLGQGPEFLTYFQNEAQLEKSRLLSDRFSAERPKGSFSTLEIQRTEQGDSAMYLCASSLRQGNSPLHFGNGTRLTVT.

The chain employs TRBV2 and TRBJ2-7; D ambiguous. CDR3 length: 12 amino acids. V gave up 3 bases and J gave up 12 bases, with 15 bases separating them. Germline CDR1 and CDR2: SNHLY and FYNNEI. The CDR3 region has the DNA TGTGCCAGCAGTGAGCAGCATTACGACGGGTACTTC. Protein sequence: CASSEQHYDGYF.

This clonotype has at least ten counts. The chain employs TRBV27 and TRBJ2-2; 7 bases are shared with TRBD1. Germline CDR1 MNHEY, CDR2 SMNVEV (reference sequence). J gave up 0 bases and V 6 bases, and 13 bases lay outside the gene matches. The CDR3 is made up of 18 amino acids. The CDR3 coding sequence is TGTGCCAGCAGAAACAGGGGCGACAAGTTCGCGAACACCGGGGAGCTGTTTTTT. It yields the protein CASRNRGDKFANTGELFF.

This clonotype was detected many times. The V call is TRBV20-1, the J call TRBJ2-1, with 14 bases fitting TRBD2. V dropped 6 bases and J dropped 8; count of bases not matched to a gene: 6. The CDR3 spans 14 residues. From germline, CDR1 is DFQATT and CDR2 SNEGSKA (reference sequence). Here the CDR3 reads CSAQPGLAGDEQFF. The CDR3 coding sequence is TGCAGTGCCCAGCCGGGACTAGCGGGGGATGAGCAGTTCTTC.

The chain carries TRBV10-3 and TRBJ2-1; 10 positions agree with TRBD2. The V gene end was trimmed by 2 bases and the J gene end by 6 bases; junction bases not matched to a gene: 4. The CDR3 loop spans 15 amino acids. Germline V gene lookup returns CDR1 ENHRY and CDR2 SYGVKD. CDR3 in amino acids: CAISEPAGGPNEQFF. CDR3 DNA sequence: TGTGCCATCAGTGAGCCAGCGGGGGGGCCCAATGAGCAGTTCTTC.

This clonotype was seen a handful of times. CDR3 DNA sequence: TGTGCCAGCAGTTTTGAGGGGGAGGACCCCGGAAAACTGTTTTTT. Residues: CASSFEGEDPGKLFF. The rearrangement links TRBV12-3 or TRBV12-4 to TRBJ1-4; tentative D call: TRBD1 (6 bases). The CDR3 totals 15 residues. The V gene lost 3 bases and the J gene lost 10 bases, with 18 bases spanning the gap.

The V and J genes are TRBV6-1 and TRBJ2-5; 7 bases fit TRBD2. Unmatched junction bases numbered 15, after V lost 10 bases and J lost 7 bases. The germline V gene encodes CDR1 MNHNS and CDR2 SASEGT. The CDR3 contains 14 residues. CDR3 amino acids: CATTGGLGGLTQYF. CDR3 DNA: TGTGCCACCACGGGAGGTTTGGGCGGTTTGACCCAGTACTTC.

This clonotype was counted many times. This sequence joins TRBV4-3 and TRBJ2-4, with D possibly TRBD2 on 5 matching bases. Per germline, CDR1 LGHNA and CDR2 YSLEER. CDR3 length equals 15 residues. V lost 0 bases and J 5 bases, leaving 11 bases between the germline ends. CDR3 DNA sequence: TGCGCCAGCAGCCAAGATTGGAAGCGGCAAAACATTCAGTACTTC. This sequence encodes CASSQDWKRQNIQYF.

This clonotype came up many times. The chain joins TRBV5-1 to TRBJ2-1; possible D gene TRBD1, 6 bases. Per germline, CDR1 SGHRS and CDR2 YFSETQ. V was clipped by 2 bases and J by 6 bases, with 12 bases between them. CDR3 length: 14 residues. The CDR3 spells CASSLGGWVNEQFF. The CDR3 nucleotides read TGCGCCAGCAGCTTAGGGGGATGGGTCAATGAGCAGTTCTTC.

This clonotype was picked up many times. This sequence joins TRBV6-2 or TRBV6-3 and TRBJ2-5, with D tentatively TRBD1 (6 bases). V was shortened by 6 bases and J by 4 bases, with 9 bases between the two germline ends. The germline V gene has CDR1 MNHEY and CDR2 SVGEGT. This CDR3 region has 12 residues. The CDR3 is CASSDRRETQYF. The CDR3 coding sequence is TGTGCCAGCAGCGACAGGCGAGAGACCCAGTACTTC.

This clonotype was seen a few times. The CDR3 here is CASINPRGRSTEAFF. Written as DNA, the CDR3 is TGTGCCAGCATTAACCCCAGGGGGCGAAGCACTGAAGCTTTCTTT. The chain combines TRBV6-2 or TRBV6-3 with TRBJ1-1; 8 bases line up with TRBD1. Germline lookup yields CDR1 MNHEY and CDR2 SVGEGT. V lost 7 bases to trimming and J lost 4 bases; unmatched junction nucleotides: 11. The CDR3 runs to 15 residues.

This rearrangement joins TRBV27 to TRBJ2-1, with D unclear. CDR3 length: 14 residues. Trimming took 5 bases from V and 1 from J, leaving 9 bases between them. CDR1 and CDR2 (germline): MNHEY, SMNVEV (reference sequence). The CDR3 sequence: CASSLIGSYNEQFF. Written as DNA, the CDR3 is TGTGCCAGCAGTCTAATAGGGTCCTACAATGAGCAGTTCTTC.

As for this clonotype: A much larger clonotype is one base distant, so this may be a read error. The rearrangement links TRBV28 to TRBJ2-5; possible D gene TRBD2, 5 bases. This CDR3 has 14 amino acids. Looked up from germline, CDR1 is MDHEN and CDR2 is SYDVKM. The V gene lost 2 bases and the J gene lost 5 bases, with 12 bases spanning the gap. Written as DNA, the CDR3 is TGTGCCAGCAGTTTACGGGGAGTGTGGGAGACCCAGTACTTC. Amino acid sequence: CASSLRGVWETQYF.

This clonotype was seen repeatedly, ten times or more. The V gene is TRBV2, the J gene TRBJ2-5; TRBD1 might be the D (5 bases). CDR3 size: 15 residues. Trimming shortened V by 7 bases and J by 5 bases, and 20 bases separated the two germline ends. Germline V lookup: CDR1 SNHLY, CDR2 FYNNEI. CDR3 sequence reads: CASIQDLSGWETQYF. In DNA, the CDR3 is TGTGCCAGCATCCAAGACCTCTCAGGGTGGGAGACCCAGTACTTC.

This clonotype has just a few counts. This sequence joins TRBV5-5 and TRBJ1-3; the D gene is possibly TRBD1 (5 bases). The CDR3 is 16 amino acids. Trimming took off 4 bases at V and 3 bases at J, with 17 bases between the two ends. Germline V gene data show CDR1 as SGHKS and CDR2 as YYEKEE (reference sequence). This chain's CDR3 is CASSPFLGGNGNTIYF. DNA of the CDR3: TGTGCCAGCAGCCCCTTCCTTGGGGGGAATGGAAACACCATATATTTT.

This clonotype showed up just a few times. V gene TRBV27 combines with J gene TRBJ2-5; TRBD1 matches 9 bases. V lost 4 bases and J lost 7; bases outside the gene matches: 13. In germline, CDR1 is MNHEY, CDR2 SMNVEV (reference sequence). This CDR3 has 16 residues. Here the CDR3 DNA reads TGTGCCAGCAGTTCGCTCTTCGGGACAGGGTCGGGGACCCAGTACTTC. Translated: CASSSLFGTGSGTQYF.

This clonotype was recorded at least ten times. This chain connects TRBV13 to TRBJ2-3; the D is unclear. The CDR3 has 12 residues. The V and J ends lost 0 bases and 14 bases respectively, with 12 bases between them. The germline V gene has CDR1 PRHDT and CDR2 FYEKMQ (reference sequence). The CDR3 is CASSLGLRPPYF. The DNA for the CDR3 is TGTGCCAGCAGCTTAGGCCTACGTCCCCCGTATTTT.

Ten or more counts support this clonotype. The chain links TRBV29-1 to TRBJ2-5; 10 bases agree with TRBD1. Trimming at V came to 4 bases and at J to 5 bases, leaving 7 bases not matched to a gene. The CDR3 is 14 residues long. Germline-derived CDR1 and CDR2 are SQVTM and ANQGSEA. Here the CDR3 reads CSVASGQGRETQYF. CDR3 DNA sequence: TGCAGCGTTGCTTCGGGACAGGGGCGTGAGACCCAGTACTTC.

The chain employs TRBV2 and TRBJ2-2; a possible D gene is TRBD2 (6 bases). CDR1 and CDR2 (germline): SNHLY, FYNNEI. CDR3 size: 16 residues. The V and J ends lost 1 base and 1 base respectively, with 10 bases between them. CDR3 nucleotide sequence: TGTGCCAGCAGTGAAGTGGCGGGGAAGAACACCGGGGAGCTGTTTTTT. This gives the protein CASSEVAGKNTGELFF.

This clonotype was observed at least ten times. The genes are TRBV28 and TRBJ2-6; TRBD1 matches 9 bases. The junction had 9 bases not matched to a gene; V was cut back by 5 bases and J by 1 base. Looked up from germline, CDR1 is MDHEN and CDR2 is SYDVKM. This CDR3 is 18 amino acids long. The CDR3 DNA reads as TGTGCCAGCAGTCTCCTGACAGGGGGACGGTCTGGGGCCAACGTCCTGACTTTC. It specifies CASSLLTGGRSGANVLTF.

The chain links TRBV5-6 to TRBJ1-1; no definite D call. Germline CDR1 is SGHDT and CDR2 is YYEEEE. Trimming pared 4 bases from V and 4 bases from J, leaving 17 bases between. The CDR3 covers 15 residues. The CDR3 bases are TGTGCCAGCAGCCGCTCAGGAGGGAGAGGCACTGAAGCTTTCTTT. It is translated as CASSRSGGRGTEAFF.

This chain joins TRBV28 and TRBJ2-5; the D is unclear. The CDR3 extends over 14 amino acids. Per the germline V gene, CDR1 is MDHEN and CDR2 is SYDVKM. V was clipped by 6 bases and J by 5 bases, with 16 bases between them. CDR3 residues: CASRAFRVRETQYF. The CDR3 DNA reads as TGTGCCAGCAGGGCCTTTAGGGTCCGGGAGACCCAGTACTTC.

This clonotype was seen a few times. This chain links TRBV6-1 with TRBJ1-1; D uncertain. The CDR3 is made up of 13 amino acids. Germline V lookup: CDR1 MNHNS, CDR2 SASEGT. Trimming took 5 bases from V and 2 from J, leaving 9 bases between them. CDR3 in amino acids: CASSRGINTEAFF. CDR3 nucleotides: TGTGCCAGCAGTCGAGGAATAAACACTGAAGCTTTCTTT.

In this sample, this clonotype turned up a few times. The chain is built from TRBV4-1 and TRBJ1-1, with TRBD1 matching over 8 bases. CDR1 is MGHRA and CDR2 is YSYEKL in the germline V gene. The CDR3 covers 14 residues. V lost 5 bases to trimming and J lost 3 bases; unmatched junction nucleotides: 5. The CDR3 spells CASSYGQGYTEAFF. Here the CDR3 DNA reads TGCGCCAGCAGCTACGGACAGGGATACACTGAAGCTTTCTTT.

The rearrangement joins TRBV6-1 to TRBJ2-3, with 9 bases aligning to TRBD1. The CDR3 loop spans 16 amino acids. Per germline, CDR1 MNHNS and CDR2 SASEGT. Trimming took 8 bases from V and 2 from J; bases not matched to a gene: 11. The CDR3 DNA sequence: TGTGCCAGCTCAAACCCCCGGGACAGGGACACAGATACGCAGTATTTT. It is translated as CASSNPRDRDTDTQYF.

This clonotype showed up just a few times. The rearrangement joins TRBV7-9 to TRBJ1-4; no clear D. Trimming cost V 6 bases and J 8 bases, with 22 bases left between them. The CDR3 sequence is 16 residues long. The V gene's germline CDR1 is SEHNR and CDR2 FQNEAQ (reference sequence). DNA for the CDR3: TGTGCCAGCAGGCTAGACTCAGCTACACTGGAGGAAAAACTGTTTTTT. Its translation: CASRLDSATLEEKLFF.

The chain is built from TRBV20-1 and TRBJ1-4, with 7 nucleotides matching TRBD1. Germline V CDR1 and CDR2: DFQATT, SNEGSKA (reference sequence). The CDR3 is 15 residues long. With V trimmed by 5 bases and J by 5 bases, 11 bases remained unmatched. CDR3 bases: TGCAGTGCTCCGAGCCTGACAGGGTGGAATGAAAAACTGTTTTTT. This sequence encodes CSAPSLTGWNEKLFF.

This clonotype has at least ten counts. The V and J genes are TRBV9 and TRBJ2-3; weak D call: TRBD1 (5 bases). Germline CDR1 reads SGDLS; CDR2 reads YYNGEE. Trimming cost V 2 bases and J 0 bases, with 16 bases left between them. This CDR3 is built from 17 residues. The CDR3 spells CASSVFGARTSTDTQYF. The CDR3 DNA follows: TGTGCCAGCAGCGTTTTTGGGGCCCGTACTAGCACAGATACGCAGTATTTT.